These 5 T cell receptor beta chains were sequenced from one sample in a study of blood T cell repertoires in COVID-19 (dated by TCRdb to 2019 to 2021). Libraries were built with the immunoSEQ multiplex PCR assay. TCRdb holds this immuneACCESS table with in-frame rearrangements only. Some clones are missing; in checked studies, unresolved V genes explain under half, and the rest has no known cause. Across this sample there are 200,000 to 250,000 clones, with approximately 84% seen only once. Under 4.5% of the sample belongs to the ten largest clones. Sequenced sample: peripheral blood. The receptors were gathered from a man aged 50-60 years with acute or convalescent COVID-19.

The V gene is TRBV4-2, the J gene TRBJ2-1; tentatively, D is TRBD2 (5 bases). The CDR3 sequence is 15 residues long. V was shortened by 0 bases and J by 6 bases, with 12 bases between the two germline ends. From germline, CDR1 is LGHNA and CDR2 YNFKEQ. CDR3 DNA: TGTGCCAGCAGCCAAGAAACGGCGGGCTCCAATGAGCAGTTCTTC. It specifies CASSQETAGSNEQFF.

This clone showed up just a few times. This chain joins TRBV28 and TRBJ2-2; the match to TRBD1 covers 7 bases. This CDR3 spans 15 amino acids. Per germline, CDR1 MDHEN and CDR2 SYDVKM. Trimming cost V 4 bases and J 6 bases; bases outside gene matches: 8. CDR3 protein: CASSYSQGPAGELFF. DNA of the CDR3: TGTGCCAGCAGTTATTCACAGGGGCCGGCCGGGGAGCTGTTTTTT.

The gene calls are TRBV13 and TRBJ2-2, with D maybe TRBD2 (6 bases). Germline loops: CDR1 PRHDT, CDR2 FYEKMQ (reference sequence). CDR3 length equals 15 residues. Trimming removed 5 bases at V and 6 bases at J, with 16 bases between. The CDR3 DNA reads as TGTGCCAGCAGCCCAGGGACTCTGGCGTCCGGGGAGCTGTTTTTT. This translates into CASSPGTLASGELFF.

The CDR3, as DNA: TGTGCCAGCAGTGAAGCGGGCTTCGTGAAGCATGAAAAACTGTTTTTT. This encodes CASSEAGFVKHEKLFF. The rearrangement links TRBV6-1 to TRBJ1-4, with D unclear. The CDR3 has 16 residues. Between the trimmed V and J ends, which lost 0 bases and 6 bases, there was a span of 14 bases. CDR1 is MNHNS and CDR2 is SASEGT in the germline V gene.

The chain uses TRBV2 and TRBJ1-1; D is unresolved. Trimming took 4 bases from V and 0 from J, leaving 12 bases between them. Germline CDR1 and CDR2: SNHLY and FYNNEI. CDR3 length equals 15 residues. CDR3 nucleotide sequence: TGTGCCAGCAGTGGCCCCGGCGGTTTGAACACTGAAGCTTTCTTT. Its protein product is CASSGPGGLNTEAFF. Full variable domain (rest looked up from reference TRBV2 and TRBJ1-1): EPEVTQTPSHQVTQMGQEVILRCVPISNHLYFYWYRQILGQKVEFLVSFYNNEISEKSEIFDDQFSVERPDGSNFTLKIRSTKLEDSAMYFCASSGPGGLNTEAFFGQGTRLTVV.